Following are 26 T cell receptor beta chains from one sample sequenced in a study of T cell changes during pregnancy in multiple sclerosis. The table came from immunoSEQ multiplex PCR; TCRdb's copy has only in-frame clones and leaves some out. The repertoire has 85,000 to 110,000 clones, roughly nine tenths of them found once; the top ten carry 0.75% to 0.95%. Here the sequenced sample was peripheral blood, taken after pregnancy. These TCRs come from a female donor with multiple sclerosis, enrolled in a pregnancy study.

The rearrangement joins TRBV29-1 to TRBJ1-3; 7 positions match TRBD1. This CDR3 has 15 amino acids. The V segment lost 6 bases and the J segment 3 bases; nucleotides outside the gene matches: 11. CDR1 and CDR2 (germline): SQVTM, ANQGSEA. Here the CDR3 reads CSVSVPQGDGNTIYF. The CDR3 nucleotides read TGCAGCGTGTCCGTCCCCCAGGGGGATGGAAACACCATATATTTT.

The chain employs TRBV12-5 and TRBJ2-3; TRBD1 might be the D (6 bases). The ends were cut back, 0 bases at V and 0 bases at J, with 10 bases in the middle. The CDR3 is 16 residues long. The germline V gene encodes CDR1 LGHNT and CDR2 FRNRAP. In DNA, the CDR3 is TGTGCTAGTGGTTTGGTCGGACAGATGAGCACAGATACGCAGTATTTT. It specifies CASGLVGQMSTDTQYF.

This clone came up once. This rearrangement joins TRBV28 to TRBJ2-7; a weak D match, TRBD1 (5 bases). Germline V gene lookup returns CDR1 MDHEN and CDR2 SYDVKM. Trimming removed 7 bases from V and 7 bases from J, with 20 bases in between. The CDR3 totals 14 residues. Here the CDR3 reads CASTRPGMVWEQYF. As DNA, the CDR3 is TGTGCCAGCACCCGTCCAGGGATGGTTTGGGAGCAGTACTTC.

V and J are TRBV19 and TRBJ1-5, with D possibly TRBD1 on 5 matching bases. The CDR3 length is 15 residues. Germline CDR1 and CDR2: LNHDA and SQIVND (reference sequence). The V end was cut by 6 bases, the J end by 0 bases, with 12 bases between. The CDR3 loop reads CASSRAGYSNQPQHF. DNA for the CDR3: TGTGCCAGTAGCAGAGCAGGGTATAGCAATCAGCCCCAGCATTTT.

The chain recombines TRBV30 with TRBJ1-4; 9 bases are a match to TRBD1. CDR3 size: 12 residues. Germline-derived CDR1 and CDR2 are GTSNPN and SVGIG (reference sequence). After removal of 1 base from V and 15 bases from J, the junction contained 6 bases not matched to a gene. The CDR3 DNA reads TGTGCCTGGAGTGAGCTGACAGGGGGGGTGTTTTTT. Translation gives CAWSELTGGVFF.

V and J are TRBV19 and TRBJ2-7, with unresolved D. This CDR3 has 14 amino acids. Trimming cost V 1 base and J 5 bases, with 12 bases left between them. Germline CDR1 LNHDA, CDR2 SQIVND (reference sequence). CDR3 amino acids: CASSIVGASHEQYF. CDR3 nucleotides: TGTGCCAGTAGTATAGTGGGCGCGAGCCACGAGCAGTACTTC.

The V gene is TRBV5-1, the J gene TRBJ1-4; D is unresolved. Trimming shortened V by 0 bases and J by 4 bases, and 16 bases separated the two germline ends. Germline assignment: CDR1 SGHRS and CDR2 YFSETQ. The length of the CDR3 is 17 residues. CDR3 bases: TGCGCCAGCAGCTTGGTTGCGGCAGTTGCCTTTAATGAAAAACTGTTTTTT. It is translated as CASSLVAAVAFNEKLFF.

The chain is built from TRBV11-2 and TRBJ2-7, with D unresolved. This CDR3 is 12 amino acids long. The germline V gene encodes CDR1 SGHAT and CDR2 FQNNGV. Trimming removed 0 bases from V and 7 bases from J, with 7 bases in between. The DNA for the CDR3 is TGTGCCAGCAGCTTAGATCTCCCTGAGCAGTACTTC. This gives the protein CASSLDLPEQYF.

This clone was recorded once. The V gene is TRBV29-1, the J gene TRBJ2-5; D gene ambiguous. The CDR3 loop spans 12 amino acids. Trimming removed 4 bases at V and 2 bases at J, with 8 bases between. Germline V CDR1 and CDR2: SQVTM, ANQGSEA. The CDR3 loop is CSVGGTQETQYF. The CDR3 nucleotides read TGCAGCGTTGGCGGCACGCAAGAGACCCAGTACTTC.

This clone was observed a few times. The CDR3 DNA is TGTGCCAGCAGCTTAGCCAGGGAATACAATGAGCAGTTCTTC. This encodes CASSLAREYNEQFF. The V gene is TRBV7-9, the J gene TRBJ2-1, with D perhaps TRBD1 (5 bases). This CDR3 has 14 residues. With 0 bases removed from V and 4 bases from J, the gap between germline ends came to 7 bases. Looked up from germline, CDR1 is SEHNR and CDR2 is FQNEAQ (reference sequence).

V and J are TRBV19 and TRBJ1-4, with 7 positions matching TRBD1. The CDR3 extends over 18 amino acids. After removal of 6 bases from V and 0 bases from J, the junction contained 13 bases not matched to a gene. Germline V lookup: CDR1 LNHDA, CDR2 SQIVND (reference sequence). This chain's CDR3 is CASSNRGRRAATNEKLFF. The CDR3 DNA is TGTGCCAGTAGCAACAGGGGTCGTCGTGCTGCAACTAATGAAAAACTGTTTTTT.

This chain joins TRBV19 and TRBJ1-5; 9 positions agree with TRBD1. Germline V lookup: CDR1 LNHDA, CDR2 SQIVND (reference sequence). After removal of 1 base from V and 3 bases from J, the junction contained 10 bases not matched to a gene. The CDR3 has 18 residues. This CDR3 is CASSIVPPGQGVNQPQHF. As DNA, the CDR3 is TGTGCCAGTAGTATAGTGCCCCCGGGACAGGGCGTCAATCAGCCCCAGCATTTT.

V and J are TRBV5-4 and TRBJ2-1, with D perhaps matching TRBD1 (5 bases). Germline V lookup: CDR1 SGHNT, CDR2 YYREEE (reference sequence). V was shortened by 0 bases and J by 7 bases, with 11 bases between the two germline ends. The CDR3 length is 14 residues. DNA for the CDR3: TGTGCCAGCAGCTTGGCTCAGGGTAGGAATGAGCAGTTCTTC. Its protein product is CASSLAQGRNEQFF. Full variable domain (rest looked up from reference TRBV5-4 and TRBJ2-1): ETGVTQSPTHLIKTRGQQVTLRCSSQSGHNTVSWYQQALGQGPQFIFQYYREEENGRGNFPPRFSGLQFPNYSSELNVNALELDDSALYLCASSLAQGRNEQFFGPGTRLTVL.

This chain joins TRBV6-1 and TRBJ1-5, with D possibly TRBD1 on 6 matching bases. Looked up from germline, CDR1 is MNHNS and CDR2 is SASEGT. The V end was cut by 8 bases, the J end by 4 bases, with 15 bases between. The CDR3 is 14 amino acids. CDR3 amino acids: CASYGGPQNQPQHF. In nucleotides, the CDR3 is TGTGCCAGCTACGGGGGGCCCCAGAATCAGCCCCAGCATTTT.

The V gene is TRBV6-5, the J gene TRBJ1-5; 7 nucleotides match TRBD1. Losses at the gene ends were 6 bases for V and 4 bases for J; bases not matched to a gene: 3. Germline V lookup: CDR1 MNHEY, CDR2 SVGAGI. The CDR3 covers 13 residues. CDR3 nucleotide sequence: TGTGCCAGCAGCGGGACAGAGAATCAGCCCCAGCATTTT. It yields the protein CASSGTENQPQHF.

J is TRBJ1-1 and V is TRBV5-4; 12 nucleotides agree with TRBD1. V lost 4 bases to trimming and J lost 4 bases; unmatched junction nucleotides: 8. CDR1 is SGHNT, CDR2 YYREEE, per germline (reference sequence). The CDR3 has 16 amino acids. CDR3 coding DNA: TGTGCCAGCAGCGGATCCCGGGACAGGGGGCTCACTGAAGCTTTCTTT. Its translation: CASSGSRDRGLTEAFF.

The CDR3 protein is CASRRTSNWETQYF. For the CDR3, the DNA is TGTGCCAGCAGAAGGACTAGCAATTGGGAGACCCAGTACTTC. This chain joins TRBV2 and TRBJ2-5, with 8 nucleotides matching TRBD2. Germline CDR1 and CDR2: SNHLY and FYNNEI. This CDR3 has 14 amino acids. V trimming: 6 bases; J trimming: 5 bases; junction bases outside the gene matches: 8.

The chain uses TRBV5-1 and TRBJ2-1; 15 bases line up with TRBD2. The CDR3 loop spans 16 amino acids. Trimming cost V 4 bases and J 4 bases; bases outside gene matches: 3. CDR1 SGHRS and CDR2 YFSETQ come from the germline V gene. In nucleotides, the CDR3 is TGCGCCAGCAGCGTAGGACTAGCGGGGGGGTACAATGAGCAGTTCTTC. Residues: CASSVGLAGGYNEQFF.

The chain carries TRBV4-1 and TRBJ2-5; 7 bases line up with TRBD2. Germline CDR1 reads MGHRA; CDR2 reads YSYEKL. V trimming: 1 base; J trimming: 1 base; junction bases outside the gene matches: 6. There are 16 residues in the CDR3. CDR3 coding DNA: TGCGCCAGCAGCCAAGCGGAGCGGGGAGCCCAAGAGACCCAGTACTTC. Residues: CASSQAERGAQETQYF.

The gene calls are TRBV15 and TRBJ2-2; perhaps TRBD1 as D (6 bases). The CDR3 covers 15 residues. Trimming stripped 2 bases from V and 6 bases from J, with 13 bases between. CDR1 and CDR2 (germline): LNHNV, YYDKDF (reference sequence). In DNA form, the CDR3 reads TGTGCCACCAGCAGAAAAGGGGGAAGGTCCGGGGAGCTGTTTTTT. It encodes CATSRKGGRSGELFF.

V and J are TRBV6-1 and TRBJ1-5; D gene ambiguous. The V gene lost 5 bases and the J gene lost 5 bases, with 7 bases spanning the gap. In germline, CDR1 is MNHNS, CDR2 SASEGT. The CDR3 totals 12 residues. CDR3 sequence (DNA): TGTGCCAGCAGTCTCTCCTATCAGCCCCAGCATTTT. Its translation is CASSLSYQPQHF.

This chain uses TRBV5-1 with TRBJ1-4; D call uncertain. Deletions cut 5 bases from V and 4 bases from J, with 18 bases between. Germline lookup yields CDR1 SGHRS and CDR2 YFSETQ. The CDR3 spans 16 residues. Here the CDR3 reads CASRRSTGFNNEKLFF. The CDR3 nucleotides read TGCGCCAGCAGGCGGAGTACCGGGTTCAATAATGAAAAACTGTTTTTT.

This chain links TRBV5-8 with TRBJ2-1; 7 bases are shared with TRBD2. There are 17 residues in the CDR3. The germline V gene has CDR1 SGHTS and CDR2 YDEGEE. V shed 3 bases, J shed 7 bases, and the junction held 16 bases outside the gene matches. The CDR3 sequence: CASSYNRGGKSGNEQFF. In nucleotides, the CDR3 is TGTGCCAGCAGCTATAATCGGGGAGGGAAAAGCGGGAATGAGCAGTTCTTC.

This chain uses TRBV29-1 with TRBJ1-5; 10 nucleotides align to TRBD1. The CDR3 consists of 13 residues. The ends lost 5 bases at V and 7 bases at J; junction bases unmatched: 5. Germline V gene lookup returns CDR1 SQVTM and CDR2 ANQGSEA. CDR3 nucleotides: TGCAGCGTTTCTGGGACAGGGGAACAGCCCCAGCATTTT. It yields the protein CSVSGTGEQPQHF. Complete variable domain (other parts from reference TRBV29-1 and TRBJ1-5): SAVISQKPSRDICQRGTSLTIQCQVDSQVTMMFWYRQQPGQSLTLIATANQGSEATYESGFVIDKFPISRPNLTFSTLTVSNMSPEDSSIYLCSVSGTGEQPQHFGDGTRLSIL.

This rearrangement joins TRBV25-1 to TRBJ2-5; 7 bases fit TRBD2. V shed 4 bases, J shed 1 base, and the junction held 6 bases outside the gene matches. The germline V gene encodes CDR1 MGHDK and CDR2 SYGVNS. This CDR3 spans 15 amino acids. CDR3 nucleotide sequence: TGTGCCAGCAGTGCGAATCGGGGGGTCCAAGAGACCCAGTACTTC. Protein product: CASSANRGVQETQYF.

The CDR3 DNA reads as TGTGCCAGCCAAGGACTAGCGGGAGCCGGCGGTACGCAGTATTTT. Protein sequence: CASQGLAGAGGTQYF. V is TRBV6-5 and J is TRBJ2-3; 13 bases line up with TRBD2. Germline V CDR1 and CDR2: MNHEY, SVGAGI. This CDR3 spans 15 amino acids. V was clipped by 8 bases and J by 8 bases; unmatched bases: 10.